The source of this TCR beta chain is a study of blood T cell repertoires in COVID-19. At the level of the study: Acute and convalescent COVID-19 specimens originated in the United States, Italy and Spain.

Original processing methods: Reference gene primer amplification gave estimated nucleated cell counts. The data were produced by immunoSEQ multiplex PCR, yet TCRdb's version contains in-frame clones alone and is incomplete. V and J calls and clone size come straight from that table; D and trimming were deduced from the DNA. The table shows approximately 260,000 clones, with approximately 89% occurring only once. Germline V gene sequence: CDR1 SGHVT, CDR2 SQSDAQ. Trimming pared 4 bases from V and 4 bases from J, leaving 17 bases between. The length of the CDR3 is 16 residues. This clonotype was obtained from a woman between 35 and 50 years old who had recovered from COVID-19. Specimen: peripheral blood. This rearrangement joins TRBV7-4 to TRBJ1-5; D gene ambiguous. The CDR3 reads CASSSNPGVGNQPQHF. The CDR3 coding sequence is TGTGCCAGCAGCTCTAACCCGGGAGTGGGGAATCAGCCCCAGCATTTT.